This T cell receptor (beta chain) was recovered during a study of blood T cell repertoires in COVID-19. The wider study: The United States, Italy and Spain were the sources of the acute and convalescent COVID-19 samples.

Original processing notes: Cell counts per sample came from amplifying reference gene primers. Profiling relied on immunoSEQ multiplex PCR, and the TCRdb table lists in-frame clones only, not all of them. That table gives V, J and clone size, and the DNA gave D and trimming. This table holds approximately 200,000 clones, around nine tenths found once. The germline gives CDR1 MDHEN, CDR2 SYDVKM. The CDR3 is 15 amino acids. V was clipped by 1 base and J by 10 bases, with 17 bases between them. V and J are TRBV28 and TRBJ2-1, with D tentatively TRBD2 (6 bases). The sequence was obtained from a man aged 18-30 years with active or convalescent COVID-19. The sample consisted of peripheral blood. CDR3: CASSLSLAGLGEQFF. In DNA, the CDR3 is TGTGCCAGCAGTTTATCCTTGGCGGGGCTTGGGGAGCAGTTCTTC.